This T cell receptor beta chain was captured in a study of cytomegalovirus exposure and HLA in healthy donors. The germline V and J ends were trimmed by 2 bases and 5 bases, with 14 bases remaining between them. The CDR3 is 15 residues long. CDR1 and CDR2 (germline): SGHRS, YFSETQ. PCR primers comprised 60 Vbeta and 13 Jbeta primers. Only in-frame clones appear in the TCRdb table, and some are missing; sequencing was by immunoSEQ multiplex PCR. The sample has about 160,000 clones, over 75% seen once. Sequenced material: PBMCs. The source is a woman between 25 and 40 years old in good health and CMV-seronegative. The chain couples TRBV5-1 to TRBJ2-1; maybe TRBD2 (6 bases). This chain's CDR3 is CASSFGGPKNNEQFF. CDR3 sequence (DNA): TGCGCCAGCAGCTTCGGGGGACCGAAAAACAATGAGCAGTTCTTC.